Listed below are T cell receptor beta chains from one sample, sequenced in a study of regulatory and conventional T cells in RAG deficiency. Only in-frame clones appear in the TCRdb table, and some are missing; sequencing was by immunoSEQ multiplex PCR. The sample has around 7,700 clones, roughly 92% seen once. The data were also submitted as part of a second study, on regulatory T cells.

The sample was CD127- CD25+ CD4+ Tregs sorted from blood. The source is a human donor in good health. The CDR3 runs from the conserved cysteine through the conserved F or W. The D gene is left open where the match is weak. For some rows the clone size is stated as once, few or many, or as a class when expanded; others skip it.

-	-	TRBV2	TRBJ1-2	CASSEWRLGGF	TGTGCCAGCAGTGAGTGGAGGCTCGGAGGCTTC
-	TRBD2	TRBV5-6	TRBJ2-5	CASFPRSSGKGETQYF	TGTGCCAGCTTTCCGAGGTCTAGCGGGAAAGGAGAGACCCAGTACTTC
-	TRBD2	TRBV7-2	TRBJ2-5	CASSLASGRVQETQYF	TGTGCCAGCAGCCTTGCTAGCGGGAGGGTCCAAGAGACCCAGTACTTC
once	TRBD2	TRBV14	TRBJ2-5	CASSQDGLAGGPRETQYF	TGTGCCAGCAGCCAAGACGGGCTAGCGGGAGGGCCCCGGGAGACCCAGTACTTC
-	-	TRBV6-5	TRBJ1-3	CASRTDRNSGNTIYF	TGTGCCAGCAGGACCGACAGGAACTCTGGAAACACCATATATTTT
-	-	TRBV6-6	TRBJ1-2	CASRPGDNYGYTF	TGTGCCAGCAGACCGGGGGATAACTATGGCTACACCTTC
-	TRBD1	TRBV5-1	TRBJ2-1	CASSVEIVGQGDEQFF	TGCGCCAGCAGCGTTGAAATCGTCGGACAGGGGGATGAGCAGTTCTTC
-	TRBD1	TRBV29-1	TRBJ1-1	CSGDRNPEAFF	TGCAGCGGGGACAGGAATCCTGAAGCTTTCTTT
-	-	TRBV4-1	TRBJ1-4	CATSDTFRVTTNEKLFF	TGCGCCACCAGCGATACTTTCAGGGTCACAACTAATGAAAAACTGTTTTTT
-	-	TRBV5-1	TRBJ1-5	CASRSGSDNQPQHF	TGCGCCAGCCGAAGTGGCAGCGACAATCAGCCCCAGCATTTT
-	TRBD2	TRBV7-3	TRBJ2-5	CASSSRPGLVETQYF	TGTGCCAGCAGCTCAAGACCGGGACTAGTAGAGACCCAGTACTTC
once	TRBD2	TRBV4-1	TRBJ2-1	CASSHRLAGDNEQFF	TGCGCCAGCAGCCACCGACTAGCGGGGGACAATGAGCAGTTCTTC
-	TRBD1	TRBV28	TRBJ1-2	CASSFSRTGGNYGYTF	TGTGCCAGCTCTTTTTCCCGGACAGGGGGCAACTATGGCTACACCTTC
once	TRBD1	TRBV10-3	TRBJ2-3	CAISERTGGSDTQYF	TGTGCCATCAGTGAGCGAACAGGGGGCTCAGATACGCAGTATTTT
-	TRBD1	TRBV5-1	TRBJ1-5	CASSLFLRDRDDGQPQHF	TGCGCCAGCAGCTTGTTTCTTCGGGACAGGGACGACGGTCAGCCCCAGCATTTT
-	TRBD1	TRBV18	TRBJ1-1	CATLQGLNTEAFF	TGTGCCACCCTACAGGGGTTGAACACTGAAGCTTTCTTT
-	TRBD1	TRBV6-1	TRBJ1-1	CASLLDRGRTEAFF	TGTGCCAGCTTGTTGGACAGGGGTCGCACTGAAGCTTTCTTT
-	-	TRBV5-8	TRBJ1-4	CASSLIFQGAF	TGTGCCAGCAGCTTGATCTTTCAGGGCGCTTTT
-	TRBD2	TRBV11-2	TRBJ2-1	CASSFRLTSSSYNEQFF	TGTGCCAGCAGCTTCAGGTTGACTAGCTCTTCCTACAATGAGCAGTTCTTC
-	-	TRBV5-8	TRBJ1-2	CAAHGPTYGYTF	TGTGCCGCCCATGGCCCCACCTATGGCTACACCTTC
-	-	TRBV15	TRBJ1-5	CATSNLWVSGDQPQHF	TGTGCCACCAGCAATCTGTGGGTTTCGGGGGATCAGCCCCAGCATTTT
-	-	TRBV7-9	TRBJ2-3	CASGRGFTDTQYF	TGTGCCAGCGGACGCGGGTTCACAGATACGCAGTATTTT
-	-	TRBV29-1	TRBJ1-4	CSVAVIPFPGATNEKLFF	TGCAGCGTTGCCGTGATCCCCTTCCCCGGGGCAACTAATGAAAAACTGTTTTTT
-	-	TRBV7-8	TRBJ1-6	CASSSSLDLSSYNSPLHF	TGTGCCAGCAGCTCCTCTTTGGACTTGAGCTCCTATAATTCACCCCTCCACTTT
-	TRBD1	TRBV7-2	TRBJ1-4	CASSKGQRTYEKLFF	TGTGCCAGCAGCAAGGGACAGAGGACCTATGAAAAACTGTTTTTT
-	TRBD1	TRBV6-1	TRBJ1-2	CASSEDRVYNYGYTF	TGTGCCAGCAGCGAGGACAGGGTTTATAACTATGGCTACACCTTC
-	TRBD2	TRBV19	TRBJ2-3	CASSREGDTQYF	TGTGCCAGTAGTCGGGAGGGGGATACGCAGTATTTT
-	-	TRBV18	TRBJ1-4	CASSPLSATNEKLFF	TGTGCCAGCTCACCATTGTCTGCAACTAATGAAAAACTGTTTTTT
-	TRBD1	TRBV7-6	TRBJ2-1	CASANLGDREQFF	TGTGCCAGCGCCAATCTGGGGGACAGGGAGCAGTTCTTC
-	-	TRBV7-9	TRBJ1-1	CASSPYTMNTEAFF	TGTGCCAGCAGCCCTTATACTATGAACACTGAAGCTTTCTTT
-	-	TRBV7-2	TRBJ2-7	CASSAMETGTRLYEQYF	TGTGCCAGCAGCGCCATGGAAACCGGGACACGACTCTACGAGCAGTACTTC
once	-	TRBV18	TRBJ2-4	CASSPTVAKNIQYF	TGTGCCAGCTCACCAACGGTAGCCAAAAACATTCAGTACTTC
-	TRBD2	TRBV12-5	TRBJ2-1	CASGLVRGSGRGDEQFF	TGTGCTAGTGGTTTGGTACGGGGTAGCGGGAGGGGGGATGAGCAGTTCTTC
-	-	TRBV10-1	TRBJ1-2	CASSDGTVDGYTF	TGCGCCAGCAGTGACGGGACTGTCGACGGCTACACCTTC
-	TRBD1	TRBV6-1	TRBJ2-7	CASSRDRGYEQYF	TGTGCCAGCAGCCGGGACAGGGGTTACGAGCAGTACTTC
-	TRBD2	TRBV11-3	TRBJ2-3	CASSPRTSPDTQYF	TGTGCCAGCAGCCCCCGGACTAGTCCAGATACGCAGTATTTT
once	TRBD2	TRBV18	TRBJ2-1	CASSPLPAGRASGRALEQFF	TGTGCCAGCTCACCACTCCCCGCAGGCAGAGCTAGCGGGAGGGCCCTTGAGCAGTTCTTC
-	-	TRBV5-6	TRBJ2-7	CASSRLSEQYF	TGTGCCAGCAGCCGCCTATCCGAGCAGTACTTC
-	-	TRBV2	TRBJ1-2	CASTEDILGSYGYTF	TGTGCCAGCACTGAGGACATCCTGGGATCCTATGGCTACACCTTC
-	-	TRBV11-2	TRBJ2-1	CASSLRAGHEQFF	TGTGCCAGCAGCTTACGGGCAGGGCATGAGCAGTTCTTC
-	-	TRBV4-3	TRBJ2-3	CASSQDNGADTQYF	TGCGCCAGCAGCCAAGATAACGGGGCAGATACGCAGTATTTT
-	-	TRBV4-2	TRBJ1-2	CASSRGQLYGYTF	TGTGCCAGCAGCCGAGGACAGCTCTATGGCTACACCTTC
-	TRBD2	TRBV9	TRBJ2-1	CASSVDRGLAGEWTYNEQFF	TGTGCCAGCAGCGTAGATAGGGGACTAGCGGGAGAATGGACCTACAATGAGCAGTTCTTC
-	TRBD1	TRBV10-3	TRBJ2-2	CAIGSGQGRTGELFF	TGTGCCATCGGATCCGGACAGGGGCGAACCGGGGAGCTGTTTTTT
once	-	TRBV5-1	TRBJ2-7	CASSLGGDEQYF	TGCGCCAGCAGCTTGGGGGGGGACGAGCAGTACTTC
-	-	TRBV7-3	TRBJ2-3	CASSLTGGTDTQYF	TGTGCCAGCAGCTTAACAGGGGGCACAGATACGCAGTATTTT
-	-	TRBV18	TRBJ2-2	CASSPQGATGELFF	TGTGCCAGCTCACCTCAGGGTGCCACCGGGGAGCTGTTTTTT
-	TRBD1	TRBV19	TRBJ1-2	CASSSRQGSGGYTF	TGTGCCAGTAGTTCGCGACAGGGCAGTGGTGGCTACACCTTC
-	TRBD2	TRBV23-1	TRBJ2-7	CASSLREGFGQYF	TGCGCCAGCAGCCTCAGGGAGGGGTTCGGGCAGTACTTC
once	TRBD2	TRBV7-3	TRBJ2-3	CASSMTSGGTDTQYF	TGTGCCAGCAGCATGACTAGCGGGGGCACAGATACGCAGTATTTT
-	-	TRBV20-1	TRBJ2-1	CSARRDEQFF	TGCAGTGCTAGGAGGGATGAGCAGTTCTTC
-	-	TRBV7-9	TRBJ2-1	CASSSYQTSKVPPEQFF	TGTGCCAGCAGCTCTTATCAAACTAGCAAGGTCCCCCCCGAGCAGTTCTTC
-	TRBD2	TRBV11-2	TRBJ2-5	CASSFRGLAGGPTPETQYF	TGTGCCAGCAGCTTCCGGGGACTAGCGGGGGGGCCCACCCCAGAGACCCAGTACTTC